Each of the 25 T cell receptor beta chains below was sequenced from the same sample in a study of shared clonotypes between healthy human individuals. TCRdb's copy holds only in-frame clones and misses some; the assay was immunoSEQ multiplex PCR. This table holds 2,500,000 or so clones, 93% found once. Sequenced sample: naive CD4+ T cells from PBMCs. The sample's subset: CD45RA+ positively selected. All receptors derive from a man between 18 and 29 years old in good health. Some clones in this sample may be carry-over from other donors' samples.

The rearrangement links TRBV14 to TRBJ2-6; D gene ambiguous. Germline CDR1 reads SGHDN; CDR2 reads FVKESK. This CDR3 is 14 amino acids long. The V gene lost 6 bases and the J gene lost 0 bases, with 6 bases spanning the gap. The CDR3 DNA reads TGTGCCAGCAGAGCCAGCTCTGGGGCCAACGTCCTGACTTTC. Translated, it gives CASRASSGANVLTF.

CDR3: CASGFKPLGTSTFREKFF. CDR3 nucleotides: TGTGCTAGTGGTTTTAAACCCCTTGGTACTTCTACCTTTCGGGAGAAGTTCTTC. The chain has TRBV12-5 and TRBJ2-1; D may be TRBD2 (6 bases). CDR3 size: 18 residues. V lost 3 bases, J lost 14 bases, and 32 bases lay in between. Germline V gives CDR1 LGHNT, CDR2 FRNRAP.

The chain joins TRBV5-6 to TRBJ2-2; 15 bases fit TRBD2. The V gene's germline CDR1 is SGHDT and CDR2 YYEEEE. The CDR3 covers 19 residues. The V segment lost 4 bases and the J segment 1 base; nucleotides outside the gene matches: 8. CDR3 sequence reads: CASSRGLAGGPRNTGELFF. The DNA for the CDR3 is TGTGCCAGCAGCCGAGGACTAGCGGGAGGGCCAAGGAACACCGGGGAGCTGTTTTTT.

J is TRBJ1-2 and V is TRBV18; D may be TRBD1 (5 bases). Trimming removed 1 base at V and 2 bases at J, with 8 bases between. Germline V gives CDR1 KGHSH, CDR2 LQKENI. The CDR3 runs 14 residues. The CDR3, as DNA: TGTGCCAGCTCACCACTCGAGGGGAACTATGGCTACACCTTC. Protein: CASSPLEGNYGYTF.

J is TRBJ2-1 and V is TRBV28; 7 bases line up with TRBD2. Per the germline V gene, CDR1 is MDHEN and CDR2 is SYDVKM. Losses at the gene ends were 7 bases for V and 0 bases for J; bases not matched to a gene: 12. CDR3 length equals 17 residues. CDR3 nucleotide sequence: TGTGCCAGCATCTCGCTGCGGGGGTCCAGCTCCTACAATGAGCAGTTCTTC. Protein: CASISLRGSSSYNEQFF.

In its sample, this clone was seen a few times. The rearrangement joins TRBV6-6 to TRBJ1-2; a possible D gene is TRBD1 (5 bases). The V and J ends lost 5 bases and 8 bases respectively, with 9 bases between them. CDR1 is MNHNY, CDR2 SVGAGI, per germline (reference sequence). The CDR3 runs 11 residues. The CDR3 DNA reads TGTGCCAGCAGTAGGACAACGGGCTACACCTTC. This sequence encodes CASSRTTGYTF.

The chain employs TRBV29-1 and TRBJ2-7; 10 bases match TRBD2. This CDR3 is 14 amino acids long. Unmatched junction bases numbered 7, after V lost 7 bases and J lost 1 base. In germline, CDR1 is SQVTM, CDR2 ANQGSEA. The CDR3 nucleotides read TGCAGCGCGAGGCGGACTAGCGGATCCTACGAGCAGTACTTC. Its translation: CSARRTSGSYEQYF.

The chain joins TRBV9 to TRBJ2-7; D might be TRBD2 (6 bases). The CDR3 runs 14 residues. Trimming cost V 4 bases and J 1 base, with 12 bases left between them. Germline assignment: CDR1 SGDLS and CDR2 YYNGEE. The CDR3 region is CASSRGLESYEQYF. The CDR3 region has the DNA TGTGCCAGCAGCCGGGGACTTGAGTCCTACGAGCAGTACTTC.

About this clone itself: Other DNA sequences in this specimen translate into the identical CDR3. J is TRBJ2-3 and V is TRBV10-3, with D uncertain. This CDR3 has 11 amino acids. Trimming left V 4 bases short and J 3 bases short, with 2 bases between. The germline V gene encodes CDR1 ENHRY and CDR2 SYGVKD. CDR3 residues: CAISGTDTQYF. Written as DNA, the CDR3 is TGTGCCATCAGTGGTACAGATACGCAGTATTTT.

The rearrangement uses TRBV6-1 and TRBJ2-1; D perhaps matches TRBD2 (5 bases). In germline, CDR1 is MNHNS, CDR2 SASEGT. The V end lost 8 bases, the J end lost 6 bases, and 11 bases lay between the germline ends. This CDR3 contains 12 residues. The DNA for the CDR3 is TGTGCCAGCTGGGAGCTCAGCAATGAGCAGTTCTTC. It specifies CASWELSNEQFF.

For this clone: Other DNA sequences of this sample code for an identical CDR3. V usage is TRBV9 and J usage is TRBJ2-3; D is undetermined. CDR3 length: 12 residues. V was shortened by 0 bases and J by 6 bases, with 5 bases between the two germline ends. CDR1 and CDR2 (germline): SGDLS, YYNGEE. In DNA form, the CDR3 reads TGTGCCAGCAGCGTAGACTCGGATACGCAGTATTTT. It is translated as CASSVDSDTQYF.

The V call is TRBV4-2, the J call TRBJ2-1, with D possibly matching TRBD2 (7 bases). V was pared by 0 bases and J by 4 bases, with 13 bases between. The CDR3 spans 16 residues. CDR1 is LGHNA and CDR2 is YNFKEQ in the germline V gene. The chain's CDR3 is CASSQDGGGGYNEQFF. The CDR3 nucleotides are TGTGCCAGCAGCCAAGATGGGGGAGGGGGGTACAATGAGCAGTTCTTC.

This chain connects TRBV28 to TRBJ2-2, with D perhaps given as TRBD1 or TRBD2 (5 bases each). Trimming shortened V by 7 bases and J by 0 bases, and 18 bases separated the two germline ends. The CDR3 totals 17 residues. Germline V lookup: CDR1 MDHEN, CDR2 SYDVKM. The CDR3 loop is CASTVFGALANTGELFF. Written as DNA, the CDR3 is TGTGCCAGCACGGTCTTCGGGGCACTAGCGAACACCGGGGAGCTGTTTTTT.

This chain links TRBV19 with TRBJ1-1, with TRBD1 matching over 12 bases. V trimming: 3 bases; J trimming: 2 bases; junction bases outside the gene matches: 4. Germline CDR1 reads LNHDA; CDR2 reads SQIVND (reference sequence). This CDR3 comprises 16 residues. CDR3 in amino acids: CASSMGQGAENTEAFF. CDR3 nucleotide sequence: TGTGCCAGTAGTATGGGACAGGGGGCAGAAAACACTGAAGCTTTCTTT.

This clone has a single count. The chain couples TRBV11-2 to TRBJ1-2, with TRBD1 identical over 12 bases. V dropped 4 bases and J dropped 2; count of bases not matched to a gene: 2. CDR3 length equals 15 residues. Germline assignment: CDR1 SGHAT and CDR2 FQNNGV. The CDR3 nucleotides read TGTGCCAGCAGCTGGGACAGGGGGCGCAACTATGGCTACACCTTC. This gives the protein CASSWDRGRNYGYTF.

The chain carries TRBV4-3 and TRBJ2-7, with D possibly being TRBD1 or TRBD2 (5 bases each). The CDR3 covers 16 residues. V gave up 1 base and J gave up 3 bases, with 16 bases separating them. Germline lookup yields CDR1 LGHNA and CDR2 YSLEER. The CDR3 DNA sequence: TGCGCCAGCAGCCAAGCGTATCCGGGACGGCACTACGAGCAGTACTTC. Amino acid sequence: CASSQAYPGRHYEQYF.

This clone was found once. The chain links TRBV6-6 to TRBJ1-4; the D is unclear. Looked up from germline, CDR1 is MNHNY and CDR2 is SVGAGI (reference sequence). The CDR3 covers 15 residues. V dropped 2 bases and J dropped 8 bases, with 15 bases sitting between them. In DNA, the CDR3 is TGTGCCAGCAGTTACCGGCCTCTTGTAAGGGAAAAACTGTTTTTT. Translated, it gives CASSYRPLVREKLFF.

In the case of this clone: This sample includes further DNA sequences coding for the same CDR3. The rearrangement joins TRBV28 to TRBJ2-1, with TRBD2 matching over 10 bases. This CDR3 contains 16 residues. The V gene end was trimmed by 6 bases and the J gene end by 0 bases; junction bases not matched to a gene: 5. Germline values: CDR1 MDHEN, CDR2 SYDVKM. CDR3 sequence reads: CASSLAGGSSYNEQFF. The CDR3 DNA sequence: TGTGCCAGCAGCTTAGCGGGAGGTAGCTCCTACAATGAGCAGTTCTTC.

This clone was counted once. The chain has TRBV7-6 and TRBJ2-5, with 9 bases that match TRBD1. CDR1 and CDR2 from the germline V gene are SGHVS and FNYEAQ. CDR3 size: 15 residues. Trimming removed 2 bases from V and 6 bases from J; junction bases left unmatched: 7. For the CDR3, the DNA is TGTGCCAGCAGCTTATGGGACAGGGACAAACAGACCCAGTACTTC. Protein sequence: CASSLWDRDKQTQYF.

In DNA, the CDR3 is TGCGCCAGCACTGGACTCGGTGGTGAGCAGTTCTTC. Its translation is CASTGLGGEQFF. This chain connects TRBV5-1 to TRBJ2-1; a weak D match, TRBD2 (5 bases). V was shortened by 6 bases and J by 9 bases, with 13 bases between the two germline ends. The CDR3 length is 12 residues. The V gene's germline CDR1 is SGHRS and CDR2 YFSETQ.

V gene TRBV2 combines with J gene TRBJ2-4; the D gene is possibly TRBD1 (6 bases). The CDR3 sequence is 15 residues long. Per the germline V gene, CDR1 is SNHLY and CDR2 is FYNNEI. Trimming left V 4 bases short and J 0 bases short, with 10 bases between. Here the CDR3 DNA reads TGTGCCAGCAGTGTCGACAGGCTAGCCAAAAACATTCAGTACTTC. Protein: CASSVDRLAKNIQYF.

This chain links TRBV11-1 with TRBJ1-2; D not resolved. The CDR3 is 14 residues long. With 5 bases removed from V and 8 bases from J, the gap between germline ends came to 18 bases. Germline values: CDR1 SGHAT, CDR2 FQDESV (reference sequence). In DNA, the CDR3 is TGTGCCAGCAGCCCCGGCAGTCCGCCTGAAGGCTACACCTTC. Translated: CASSPGSPPEGYTF.

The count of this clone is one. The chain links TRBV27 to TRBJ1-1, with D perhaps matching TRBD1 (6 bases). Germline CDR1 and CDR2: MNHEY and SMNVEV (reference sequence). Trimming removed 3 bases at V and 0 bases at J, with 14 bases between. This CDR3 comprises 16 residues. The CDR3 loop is CASSFVGGAVNTEAFF. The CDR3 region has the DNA TGTGCCAGCAGTTTCGTGGGGGGGGCCGTGAACACTGAAGCTTTCTTT.

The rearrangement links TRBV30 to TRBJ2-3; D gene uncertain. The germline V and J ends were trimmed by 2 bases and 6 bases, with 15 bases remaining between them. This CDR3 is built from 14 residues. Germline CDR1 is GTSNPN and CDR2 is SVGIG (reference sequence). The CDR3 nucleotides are TGTGCCTGGAGTCGGCTCGCCAGATTTGATACGCAGTATTTT. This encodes CAWSRLARFDTQYF.

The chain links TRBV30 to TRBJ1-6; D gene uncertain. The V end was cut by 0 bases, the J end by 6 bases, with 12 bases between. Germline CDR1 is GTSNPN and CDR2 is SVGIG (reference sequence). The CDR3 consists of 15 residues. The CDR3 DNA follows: TGTGCCTGGAGTGTATGGGGAGCGAGTAATTCACCCCTCCACTTT. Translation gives CAWSVWGASNSPLHF.